This T cell receptor beta chain was sequenced in a study of vaccination and CD4 T cells after COVID-19. The CDR3 runs 15 residues. Germline V CDR1 and CDR2: MNHEY, SVGAGI. The V end lost 4 bases, the J end lost 0 bases, and 7 bases lay between the germline ends. Researchers used the Oncomine TCR Beta short-read assay to sequence DNA from cultured CD4+ T cells. TCRdb used MiXCR to reprocess the PCR reads, holding one entry per CDR3 protein. This sample carries roughly 2,500 distinct CDR3 sequences, 15% to 20% of them seen once, and the ten largest clones take 26%. Described treatment: roughly ten-day PBMC culture with coronavirus spike peptide pools or control peptides (ViraFEST assay). It was before the COVID-19 pandemic (2011-2018) that the unexposed donor's CD4+ T cells were collected. The authors replaced half the medium with fresh IL-2 medium on days 3 and 7. Both SARS-CoV-2 S/N and four cold-coronavirus spikes were used, cells permitting, to probe CD4+ T cells of unexposed donors.

This clonotype is medium-sized in the sample. The antigen remains undetermined. The clonotype was recovered from a human donor in good health. Material: CD4+ T cells from blood, cultured in vitro. V is TRBV6-5 and J is TRBJ1-6; D not certain. The CDR3 spells CASSSLGSYNSPLHF. The CDR3 DNA reads TGTGCCAGCAGTTCCTTGGGCTCCTATAATTCACCCCTCCACTTT.